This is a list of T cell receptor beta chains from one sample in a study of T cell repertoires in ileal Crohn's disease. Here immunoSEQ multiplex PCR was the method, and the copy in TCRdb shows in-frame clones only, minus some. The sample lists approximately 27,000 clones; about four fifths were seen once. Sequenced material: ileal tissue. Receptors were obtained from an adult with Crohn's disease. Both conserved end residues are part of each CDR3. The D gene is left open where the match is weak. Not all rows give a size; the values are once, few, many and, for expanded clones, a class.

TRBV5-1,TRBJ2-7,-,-,CASGDGENEQYF,TGCGCCAGCGGGGATGGGGAGAACGAGCAGTACTTC
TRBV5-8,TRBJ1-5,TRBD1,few,CASSLGDSFRPQHF,TGTGCCAGCAGCTTAGGGGACAGCTTTCGGCCCCAGCATTTT
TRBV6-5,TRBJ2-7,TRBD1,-,CASSIDRGRLFEQYF,TGTGCCAGCAGTATAGACAGGGGAAGACTGTTCGAGCAGTACTTC
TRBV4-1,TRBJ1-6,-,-,CASSQDGDTTAYNSPLHF,TGCGCCAGCAGCCAAGATGGGGACACTACCGCCTATAATTCACCCCTCCACTTT
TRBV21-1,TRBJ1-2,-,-,CASSKAGQGLHGYTF,TGTGCCAGCAGCAAAGCTGGACAGGGCCTACATGGCTACACCTTC
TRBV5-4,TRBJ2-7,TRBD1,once,CASSRDGGQGAGQYF,TGTGCCAGCAGCCGGGACGGGGGACAGGGGGCAGGGCAGTACTTC
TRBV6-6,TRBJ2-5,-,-,CASSYGLVEETQYF,TGTGCCAGCAGTTACGGCCTAGTTGAAGAGACCCAGTACTTC
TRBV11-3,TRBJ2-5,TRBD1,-,CASSFGTGGQETQYF,TGTGCCAGCAGCTTTGGAACAGGGGGACAAGAGACCCAGTACTTC
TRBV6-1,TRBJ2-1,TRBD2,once,CASSERSAGGNEQFF,TGTGCCAGCAGTGAAAGGTCAGCGGGAGGGAATGAGCAGTTCTTC
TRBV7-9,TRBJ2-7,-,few,CASSLVLEQYF,TGTGCCAGCAGCTTAGTCTTAGAGCAGTACTTC
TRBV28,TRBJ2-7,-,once,CASRRGATTYEQYF,TGTGCCAGCAGGCGGGGCGCGACCACCTACGAGCAGTACTTC
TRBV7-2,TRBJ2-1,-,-,CASRTDSLRLFF,TGTGCCAGCAGAACGGACAGTCTTCGGCTGTTCTTC
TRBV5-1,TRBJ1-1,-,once,CASSQLDSGHTEAFF,TGCGCCAGCAGCCAACTTGACAGTGGTCACACTGAAGCTTTCTTT
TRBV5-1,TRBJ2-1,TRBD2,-,CASSLELAGGYNEQFF,TGCGCCAGCAGCTTGGAACTAGCGGGGGGGTACAATGAGCAGTTCTTC
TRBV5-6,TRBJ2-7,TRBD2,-,CASSDRPGRGSSYERYF,TGTGCCAGCAGCGATCGCCCTGGGCGGGGGAGCTCCTACGAGCGGTACTTC
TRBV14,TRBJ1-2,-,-,CASSPGGYGYTF,TGTGCCAGCAGCCCGGGGGGTTATGGCTACACCTTC
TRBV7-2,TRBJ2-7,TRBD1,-,CASSWGQGATYEQYF,TGTGCCAGCAGCTGGGGACAGGGGGCGACCTACGAGCAGTACTTC
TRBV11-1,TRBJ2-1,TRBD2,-,CASSPQTSGDKFF,TGTGCCAGCAGCCCCCAGACTAGCGGGGATAAGTTCTTC
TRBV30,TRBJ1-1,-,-,CAWRQPGVSLNTEAFF,TGTGCCTGGAGACAACCCGGGGTCTCCCTGAACACTGAAGCTTTCTTT
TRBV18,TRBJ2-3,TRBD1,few,CASSRGTGGTDTQYF,TGTGCCAGCTCCCGGGGGACAGGGGGCACAGATACGCAGTATTTT
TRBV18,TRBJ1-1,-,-,CASSPGARTEAFF,TGTGCCAGCTCACCAGGGGCGAGGACTGAAGCTTTCTTT
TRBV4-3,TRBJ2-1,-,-,CASSQVARGPGEQFF,TGCGCCAGCAGCCAAGTCGCGCGGGGGCCAGGGGAGCAGTTCTTC
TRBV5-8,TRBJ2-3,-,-,CASSSPGGSSTDTQYF,TGTGCCAGCAGCTCCCCCGGGGGTTCTAGCACAGATACGCAGTATTTT
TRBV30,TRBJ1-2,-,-,CAWRGGTYGYTF,TGTGCCTGGAGGGGGGGGACCTATGGCTACACCTTC
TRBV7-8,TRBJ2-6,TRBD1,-,CASSFRQGADGANVLTF,TGTGCCAGCAGCTTCCGACAGGGGGCAGATGGGGCCAACGTCCTGACTTTC
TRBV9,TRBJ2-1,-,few,CASSESPTFHNEQFF,TGTGCCAGCAGCGAGTCCCCTACTTTCCACAATGAGCAGTTCTTC
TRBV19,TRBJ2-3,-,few,CASIGPGSRDTQYF,TGTGCCAGTATCGGACCCGGGAGCAGAGATACGCAGTATTTT
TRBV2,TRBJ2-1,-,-,CASSEHKRLGGGVGFF,TGTGCCAGCAGTGAACATAAGAGACTAGGAGGGGGGGTGGGATTCTTC
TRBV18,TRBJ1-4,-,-,CASSPEFNSNEKLFF,TGTGCCAGCTCACCAGAGTTCAACTCTAATGAAAAACTGTTTTTT
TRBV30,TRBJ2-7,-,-,CAWSSGAYEQYF,TGTGCCTGGAGTTCGGGGGCCTACGAGCAGTACTTC
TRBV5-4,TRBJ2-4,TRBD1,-,CASSPDRGRTKNIQYF,TGTGCCAGCAGCCCGGACAGGGGGCGCACCAAAAACATTCAGTACTTC
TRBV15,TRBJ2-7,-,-,CATSRELLGPEQYF,TGTGCCACCAGCAGAGAGTTGCTGGGGCCCGAGCAGTACTTC
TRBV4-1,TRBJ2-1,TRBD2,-,CASSQGHSGRAHEQFF,TGCGCCAGCAGCCAAGGTCATAGCGGGAGGGCGCATGAGCAGTTCTTC
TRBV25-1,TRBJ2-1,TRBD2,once,CASTQWATSGVNEQFF,TGTGCCAGCACCCAGTGGGCGACTAGCGGTGTAAATGAGCAGTTCTTC
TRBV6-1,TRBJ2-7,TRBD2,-,CASRPSGRVDEQYF,TGTGCCAGCAGACCTAGCGGGAGGGTAGACGAGCAGTACTTC
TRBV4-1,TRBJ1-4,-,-,CASSQGSGMANEKLFF,TGCGCCAGCAGCCAAGGTTCAGGGATGGCTAATGAAAAACTGTTTTTT
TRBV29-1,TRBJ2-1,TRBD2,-,CSVDPAVAGVGNEQFF,TGCAGCGTTGACCCGGCGGTAGCGGGAGTAGGTAATGAGCAGTTCTTC
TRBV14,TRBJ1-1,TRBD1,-,CASSFRQGLEAFF,TGTGCCAGCAGCTTTCGACAGGGGCTCGAAGCTTTCTTT
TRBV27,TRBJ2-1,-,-,CASSLYRASYNEQFF,TGTGCCAGCAGTTTATACAGGGCTTCCTACAATGAGCAGTTCTTC
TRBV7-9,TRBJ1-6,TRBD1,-,CASSRDRGPDSPLHF,TGTGCCAGCAGCCGGGACAGGGGACCGGATTCACCCCTCCACTTT
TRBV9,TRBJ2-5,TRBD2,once,CASSVGTSAQETQYF,TGTGCCAGCAGCGTAGGGACTAGCGCCCAAGAGACCCAGTACTTC
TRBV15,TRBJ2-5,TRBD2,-,CATSRPLPGGETQYF,TGTGCCACCAGCAGGCCCCTCCCGGGAGGTGAGACCCAGTACTTC
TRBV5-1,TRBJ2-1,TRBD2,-,CASSLGSTGTSLREQFF,TGCGCCAGCAGCTTGGGATCGACCGGGACTAGCTTACGGGAGCAGTTCTTC
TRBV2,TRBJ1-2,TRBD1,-,CASRFDRGLYGYTF,TGTGCCAGCAGGTTCGACAGGGGGCTCTATGGCTACACCTTC
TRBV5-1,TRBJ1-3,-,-,CASSLADTTPGNTIYF,TGCGCCAGCAGCTTGGCGGACACCACGCCGGGAAACACCATATATTTT
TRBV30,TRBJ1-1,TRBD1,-,CAWSATGWNTEAFF,TGTGCCTGGAGTGCGACAGGGTGGAACACTGAAGCTTTCTTT
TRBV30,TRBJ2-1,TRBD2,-,CAWQRGGRGEQFF,TGTGCCTGGCAGCGGGGGGGCCGGGGTGAGCAGTTCTTC
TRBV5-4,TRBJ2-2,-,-,CASEVQGVTGELFF,TGTGCCAGCGAGGTACAGGGCGTCACCGGGGAGCTGTTTTTT
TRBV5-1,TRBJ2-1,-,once,CASSEGHPRGGEQFF,TGCGCCAGCAGCGAGGGACACCCCCGAGGCGGGGAGCAGTTCTTC
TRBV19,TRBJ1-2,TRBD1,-,CASTIGPGGANGYTF,TGTGCCAGTACCATTGGGCCAGGGGGCGCGAATGGCTACACCTTC
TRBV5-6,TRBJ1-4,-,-,CASSLNGPDEKLFF,TGTGCCAGCAGCTTGAATGGGCCCGATGAAAAACTGTTTTTT
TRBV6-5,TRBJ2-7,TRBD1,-,CASSYRQGASEQYF,TGTGCCAGCAGTTACCGACAGGGGGCGAGCGAGCAGTACTTC